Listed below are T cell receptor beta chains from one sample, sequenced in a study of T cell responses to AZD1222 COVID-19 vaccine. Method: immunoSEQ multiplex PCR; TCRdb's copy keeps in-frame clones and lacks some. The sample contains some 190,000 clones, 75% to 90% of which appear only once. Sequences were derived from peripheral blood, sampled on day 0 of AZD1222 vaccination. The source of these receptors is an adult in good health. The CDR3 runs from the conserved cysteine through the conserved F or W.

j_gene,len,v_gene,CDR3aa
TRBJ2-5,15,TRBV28,CASSLGGGSQETQYF
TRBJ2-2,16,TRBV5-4,CASRTKFGGLTGELFF
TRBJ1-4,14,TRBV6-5,CASTIRGHNEKLFF
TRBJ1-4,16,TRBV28,CASSLWGGATNEKLFF
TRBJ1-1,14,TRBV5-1,CASSSITGGAEAFF
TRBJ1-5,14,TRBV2,CASRAVYSNQPQHF
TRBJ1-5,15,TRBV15,CATSRDRSGLEPQHF
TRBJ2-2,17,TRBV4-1,CASSPTATLAYTGELFF
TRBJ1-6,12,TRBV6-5,CASSYLGRALHF
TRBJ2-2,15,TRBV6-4,CASSASGGTTGELFF
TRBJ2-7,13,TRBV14,CASSPGGTWGQYF
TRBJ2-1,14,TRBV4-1,CASSQNWAGNEQFF
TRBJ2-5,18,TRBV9,CASSARPIFAGTQETQYF
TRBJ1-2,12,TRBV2,CASMGGDYGYTF
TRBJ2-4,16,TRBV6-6,CASSRTSGGIENIQYF
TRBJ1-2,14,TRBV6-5,CASSLRDRGGGYTF
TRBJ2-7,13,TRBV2,CASSSRGTYEQYF
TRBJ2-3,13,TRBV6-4,CASSPGGTDTQYF
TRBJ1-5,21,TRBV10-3,CAISENPKGQGAGYSNQPQHF
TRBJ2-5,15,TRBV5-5,CASSLAGTSVKTQYF
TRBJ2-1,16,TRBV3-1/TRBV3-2,CASSQDLGGPYNEQFF
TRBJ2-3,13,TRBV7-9,CASSPGGTDTQYF
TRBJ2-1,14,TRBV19,CASRRPGRPSEQFF
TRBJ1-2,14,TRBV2,CASSGTVGAGGYTF
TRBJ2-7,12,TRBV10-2,CAGGQGAAEQYF
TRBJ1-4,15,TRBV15,CATSRERSQGEKLFF
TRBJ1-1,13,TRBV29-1,CSVGPGLNTEAFF
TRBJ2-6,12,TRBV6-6,CASSYRLAVLTF
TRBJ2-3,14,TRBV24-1,CATSEAGGTDTQYF
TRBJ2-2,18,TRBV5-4,CASSRSFRTSGGTGELFF
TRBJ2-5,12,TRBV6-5,CASSIVGETQYF
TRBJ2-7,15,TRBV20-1,CSASLFSGGANEQYF
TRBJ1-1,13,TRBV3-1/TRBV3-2,CASSPKSGDEAFF
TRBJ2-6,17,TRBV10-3,CAISETQGNSGANVLTF
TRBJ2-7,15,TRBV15,CATSRESVGRDEQYF
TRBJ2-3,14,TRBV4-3,CASSQDQGTDTQYF
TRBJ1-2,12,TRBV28,CASYLAGGVYTF
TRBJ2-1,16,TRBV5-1,CASSLTPGQVYNEQFF
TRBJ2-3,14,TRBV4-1,CASSQVGGADTQYF
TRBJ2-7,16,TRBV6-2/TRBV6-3,CASSYSTERGGFEQYF
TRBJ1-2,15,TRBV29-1,CSVDKGDQRGSGYTF
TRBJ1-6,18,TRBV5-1,CASSSGTDSSSYNSPLHF
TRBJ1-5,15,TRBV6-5,CASRSGISSNQPQHF
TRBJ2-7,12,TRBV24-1,CATSDPAREQYF
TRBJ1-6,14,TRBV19,CASSIPSTSSPLHF
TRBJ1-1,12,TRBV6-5,CASRGTGLEAFF
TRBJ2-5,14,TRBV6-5,CASSPDRRQETQYF
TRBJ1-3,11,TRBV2,CASSDDRDSGF
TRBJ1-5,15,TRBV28,CASSYIQGRNQPQHF
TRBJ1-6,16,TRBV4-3,CASSQGRGGGNSPLHF
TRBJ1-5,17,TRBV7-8,CASSPAGPGIINQPQHF
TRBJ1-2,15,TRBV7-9,CASSLLTEKIYGYTF
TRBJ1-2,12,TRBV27,CASSPGNYGYTF